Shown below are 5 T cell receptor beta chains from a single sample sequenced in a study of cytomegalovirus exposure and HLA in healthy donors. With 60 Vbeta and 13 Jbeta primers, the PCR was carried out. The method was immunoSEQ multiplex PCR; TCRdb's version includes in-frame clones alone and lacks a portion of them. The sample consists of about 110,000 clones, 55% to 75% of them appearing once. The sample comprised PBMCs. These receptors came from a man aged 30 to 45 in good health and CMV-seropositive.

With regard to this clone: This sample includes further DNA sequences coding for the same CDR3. The CDR3: CAISPSNGLAGDTQYF. Here the CDR3 DNA reads TGTGCCATCAGCCCTTCCAATGGACTAGCGGGAGATACGCAGTATTTT. The J gene is TRBJ2-3, the V gene TRBV10-3, with 11 positions matching TRBD2. J gave up 5 bases and V 6 bases, and 10 bases lay outside the gene matches. Looked up from germline, CDR1 is ENHRY and CDR2 is SYGVKD. There are 16 residues in the CDR3.

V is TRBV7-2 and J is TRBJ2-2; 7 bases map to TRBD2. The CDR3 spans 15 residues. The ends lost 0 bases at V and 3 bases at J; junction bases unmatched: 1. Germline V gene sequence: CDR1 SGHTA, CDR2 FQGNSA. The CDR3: CASSLAGGYTGELFF. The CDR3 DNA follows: TGTGCCAGCAGCTTAGCGGGGGGGTACACCGGGGAGCTGTTTTTT.

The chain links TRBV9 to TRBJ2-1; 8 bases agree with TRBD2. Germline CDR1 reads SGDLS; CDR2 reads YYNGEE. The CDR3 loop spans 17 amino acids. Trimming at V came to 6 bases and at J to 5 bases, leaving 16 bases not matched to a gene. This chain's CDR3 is CASTPGAGGPGDNEQFF. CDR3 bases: TGTGCCAGCACCCCTGGGGCGGGGGGCCCTGGTGACAATGAGCAGTTCTTC.

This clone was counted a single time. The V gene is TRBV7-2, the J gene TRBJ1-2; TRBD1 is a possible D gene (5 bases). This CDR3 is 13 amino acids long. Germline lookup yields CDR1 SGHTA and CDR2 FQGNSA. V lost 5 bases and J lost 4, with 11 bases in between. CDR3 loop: CASSQGGAYGYTF. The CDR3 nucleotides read TGTGCCAGCAGCCAGGGTGGGGCCTATGGCTACACCTTC.

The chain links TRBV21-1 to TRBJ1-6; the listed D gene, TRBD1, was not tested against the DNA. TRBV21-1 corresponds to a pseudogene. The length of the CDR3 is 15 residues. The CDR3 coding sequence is TGTGCCAGCAGCCCCCGGACAGGGGGTTATTCACCCCTCCACTTT. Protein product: CASSPRTGGYSPLHF.